Listed here are 21 T cell receptor beta chains from one sample, sequenced in a study of blood T cell repertoires in COVID-19 (dated by TCRdb to the early 2020s). The library was prepared using the immunoSEQ multiplex PCR assay. Here the immuneACCESS table is served through TCRdb, limited to in-frame sequences with V and J called. Missing clones are a known gap in these copies; in checked studies unresolved V genes cover under half, and the rest lacks a known reason. This sample lists more than 65,000 clones; 75% to 90% were detected once. The ten largest clones take up under 6% of the sample. What was sequenced was peripheral blood. The receptors come from a man at least 80 years old with acute or convalescent COVID-19.

V usage is TRBV7-9 and J usage is TRBJ1-2, with a tentative D call TRBD1 (6 bases). V was shortened by 1 base and J by 6 bases, with 9 bases between the two germline ends. The length of the CDR3 is 13 residues. Germline CDR1 is SEHNR and CDR2 is FQNEAQ (reference sequence). The CDR3 DNA reads TGTGCCAGCAGCTTAGGGACAGCCCATGGCTACACCTTC. Translating it yields CASSLGTAHGYTF.

The chain couples TRBV19 to TRBJ2-6; possibly TRBD1 for D (5 bases). Per the germline V gene, CDR1 is LNHDA and CDR2 is SQIVND (reference sequence). V was shortened by 2 bases and J by 2 bases, with 7 bases between the two germline ends. This CDR3 is built from 15 residues. The chain's CDR3 is CASSIQGTGANVLTF. Written as DNA, the CDR3 is TGTGCCAGTAGTATACAGGGTACTGGGGCCAACGTCCTGACTTTC.

The J gene is TRBJ2-3, the V gene TRBV7-2; 7 nucleotides line up with TRBD1. V lost 6 bases and J lost 0; bases outside the gene matches: 3. From germline, CDR1 is SGHTA and CDR2 FQGNSA. This CDR3 contains 14 residues. The DNA of the CDR3 is TGTGCCAGCAGGAAGGGGGCGAGCACAGATACGCAGTATTTT. Protein sequence: CASRKGASTDTQYF.

The gene calls are TRBV19 and TRBJ1-4, with D possibly matching TRBD1 (6 bases). This CDR3 comprises 18 residues. The germline gives CDR1 LNHDA, CDR2 SQIVND (reference sequence). Trimming took 7 bases from V and 4 from J, leaving 25 bases between them. Here the CDR3 DNA reads TGTGCCAGTACCCCACTCTTAACCCTGACAGGAAATAATGAAAAACTGTTTTTT. Translating it yields CASTPLLTLTGNNEKLFF.

V is TRBV11-2 and J is TRBJ1-2, with D possibly matching TRBD1 (5 bases). CDR3 length: 19 residues. Trimming took off 1 base at V and 8 bases at J, with 29 bases between the two ends. Germline V CDR1 and CDR2: SGHAT, FQNNGV. CDR3: CASSLVFLGELRAGQGYTF. The CDR3 nucleotides are TGTGCCAGCAGCTTAGTATTTCTGGGCGAGCTCAGGGCTGGACAAGGCTACACCTTC.

V and J are TRBV11-2 and TRBJ1-2; D is uncertain. Trimming cost V 3 bases and J 6 bases, with 8 bases left between them. In germline, CDR1 is SGHAT, CDR2 FQNNGV. The CDR3 covers 12 residues. CDR3: CASSFGTDGYTF. Here the CDR3 DNA reads TGTGCCAGCAGCTTCGGCACAGATGGCTACACCTTC.

The table lists this clone with a count of one. V and J are TRBV25-1 and TRBJ2-3, with 10 bases that match TRBD1. V lost 3 bases, J lost 2 bases, and 8 bases stayed unmatched. The germline V gene encodes CDR1 MGHDK and CDR2 SYGVNS. The CDR3 extends over 17 amino acids. CDR3 sequence reads: CASSDRQGAGPTDTQYF. The DNA of the CDR3 is TGTGCCAGCAGTGATCGACAGGGGGCCGGACCCACAGATACGCAGTATTTT.

The V and J genes are TRBV27 and TRBJ2-2; D not certain. The germline CDR1 and CDR2 sequences are MNHEY and SMNVEV (reference sequence). The CDR3 spans 12 residues. The V gene lost 6 bases and the J gene lost 1 base, with 3 bases spanning the gap. CDR3 in amino acids: CASSLNTGELFF. CDR3 in DNA: TGTGCCAGCAGCTTGAACACCGGGGAGCTGTTTTTT.

The chain joins TRBV7-9 to TRBJ1-1; D ambiguous. CDR1 is SEHNR and CDR2 is FQNEAQ in the germline V gene (reference sequence). Trimming took off 5 bases at V and 0 bases at J, with 10 bases between the two ends. The CDR3 runs 14 residues. For the CDR3, the DNA is TGTGCCAGCAGCCCCCGGGAGATGAACACTGAAGCTTTCTTT. Amino acids: CASSPREMNTEAFF.

This rearrangement joins TRBV3-1 (or the pseudogene TRBV3-2) to TRBJ2-7; D might be TRBD1 (6 bases). In germline, CDR1 is LGHDT, CDR2 YNNKEL (reference sequence). This CDR3 is built from 14 residues. V was pared by 4 bases and J by 5 bases, with 15 bases between. CDR3 amino acids: CASSLNDRNHEQYF. The CDR3 region has the DNA TGTGCCAGCAGCCTGAATGACAGGAACCACGAGCAGTACTTC.

This rearrangement joins TRBV19 to TRBJ1-1, with a tentative D call TRBD1 (6 bases). In germline, CDR1 is LNHDA, CDR2 SQIVND (reference sequence). The CDR3 has 12 amino acids. Trimming stripped 7 bases from V and 10 bases from J, with 16 bases between. CDR3 sequence reads: CASNRATGGAFF. CDR3 DNA sequence: TGTGCCAGTAACAGGGCGACGGGCGGAGCTTTCTTT.

The chain recombines TRBV3-1 (or the pseudogene TRBV3-2) with TRBJ1-1; tentative D call: TRBD1 (6 bases). CDR3 length: 15 residues. V was trimmed by 4 bases and J by 0 bases, leaving 12 bases between them. Germline V gene sequence: CDR1 LGHDT, CDR2 YNNKEL (reference sequence). CDR3 coding DNA: TGTGCCAGCAGCCCGGACAGCGCCCTGAACACTGAAGCTTTCTTT. Protein sequence: CASSPDSALNTEAFF.

The V call is TRBV5-1, the J call TRBJ1-1, with D perhaps TRBD1 (5 bases). The ends were cut back, 0 bases at V and 5 bases at J, with 8 bases in the middle. Germline CDR1 is SGHRS and CDR2 is YFSETQ. The CDR3 is 13 amino acids. CDR3 protein: CASSLAGLTEAFF. The CDR3 DNA sequence: TGCGCCAGCAGCTTGGCAGGGTTAACTGAAGCTTTCTTT.

This clone was detected only a few times. The V gene is TRBV28, the J gene TRBJ1-5; D is perhaps TRBD1 (5 bases). V lost 3 bases, J lost 2 bases, and 20 bases lay in between. The CDR3 has 18 amino acids. In germline, CDR1 is MDHEN, CDR2 SYDVKM. This CDR3 reads CASSFPGRPYRGNQPQHF. DNA of the CDR3: TGTGCCAGCAGTTTCCCAGGGCGCCCTTATAGAGGCAATCAGCCCCAGCATTTT.

The rearrangement links TRBV5-1 to TRBJ2-1; D remains unclear. Germline lookup yields CDR1 SGHRS and CDR2 YFSETQ. V shed 2 bases and J shed 1 base, with 7 bases lying between them. The CDR3 consists of 14 residues. This CDR3 is CASSFRRSYNEQFF. DNA of the CDR3: TGCGCCAGCAGCTTTCGCCGGTCCTACAATGAGCAGTTCTTC.

The V gene is TRBV7-6, the J gene TRBJ1-2, with 9 bases aligning to TRBD1. The CDR3 has 16 amino acids. The germline CDR1 and CDR2 sequences are SGHVS and FNYEAQ. Trimming at V came to 4 bases and at J to 4 bases, leaving 10 bases not matched to a gene. CDR3 loop: CASSSNPGQGGYGYTF. The DNA of the CDR3 is TGTGCCAGCAGCTCGAACCCGGGACAGGGTGGCTATGGCTACACCTTC.

The chain joins TRBV30 to TRBJ2-7; 10 nucleotides line up with TRBD1. V trimming: 1 base; J trimming: 5 bases; junction bases outside the gene matches: 17. This CDR3 is 18 amino acids long. Germline lookup yields CDR1 GTSNPN and CDR2 SVGIG (reference sequence). CDR3 nucleotide sequence: TGTGCCTGGAGTGGGGACAGGGGAAAGCTAATTTATTTTAACGAGCAGTACTTC. Its protein product is CAWSGDRGKLIYFNEQYF.

The genes are TRBV5-6 and TRBJ2-6, with 9 bases matching TRBD2. This CDR3 comprises 18 residues. Germline loops: CDR1 SGHDT, CDR2 YYEEEE. The junction had 8 bases not matched to a gene; V was cut back by 4 bases and J by 0 bases. The CDR3 bases are TGTGCCAGCAGCCAATCGGCTAGCGGGGTCTCTGGGGCCAACGTCCTGACTTTC. Protein: CASSQSASGVSGANVLTF.

J is TRBJ2-5 and V is TRBV28, with 7 bases that match TRBD2. J gave up 5 bases and V 5 bases, and 8 bases lay outside the gene matches. The CDR3 is made up of 14 amino acids. The germline V gene has CDR1 MDHEN and CDR2 SYDVKM. The CDR3 spells CASSPPTGRETQYF. The CDR3 DNA reads TGTGCCAGCAGTCCCCCGACCGGGAGGGAGACCCAGTACTTC. The variable domain in full, completed from reference TRBV28 and TRBJ2-5, reads DVKVTQSSRYLVKRTGEKVFLECVQDMDHENMFWYRQDPGLGLRLIYFSYDVKMKEKGDIPEGYSVSREKKERFSLILESASTNQTSMYLCASSPPTGRETQYFGPGTRLLVL.

The chain links TRBV12-3 or TRBV12-4 to TRBJ2-1; D remains unclear. Trimming shortened V by 7 bases and J by 4 bases, and 8 bases separated the two germline ends. CDR3 length: 12 residues. CDR3: CASTGPYNEQFF. The CDR3 DNA reads as TGTGCCAGCACTGGGCCATACAATGAGCAGTTCTTC.

This clone has more than one count but fewer than ten. This sequence joins TRBV5-1 and TRBJ2-5; a possible D gene is TRBD1 (6 bases). CDR1 is SGHRS and CDR2 is YFSETQ in the germline V gene. CDR3 size: 14 residues. V was pared by 1 base and J by 2 bases, with 9 bases between. The CDR3 DNA reads TGCGCCAGCAGCTTGAGCCAGGGGCAAGAGACCCAGTACTTC. It encodes CASSLSQGQETQYF.